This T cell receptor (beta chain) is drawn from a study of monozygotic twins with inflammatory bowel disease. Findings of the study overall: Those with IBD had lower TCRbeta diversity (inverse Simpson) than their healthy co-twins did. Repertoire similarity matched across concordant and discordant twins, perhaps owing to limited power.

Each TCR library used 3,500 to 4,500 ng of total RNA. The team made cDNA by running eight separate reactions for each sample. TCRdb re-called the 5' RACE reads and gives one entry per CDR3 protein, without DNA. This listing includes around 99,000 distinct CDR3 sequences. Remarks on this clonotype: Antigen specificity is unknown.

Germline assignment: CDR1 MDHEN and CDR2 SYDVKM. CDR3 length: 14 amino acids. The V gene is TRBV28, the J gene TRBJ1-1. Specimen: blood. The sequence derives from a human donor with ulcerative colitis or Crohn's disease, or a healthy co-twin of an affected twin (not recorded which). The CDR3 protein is CASRTRALNTEAFF.